Following are 17 T cell receptor beta chains from one sample sequenced in a study of blood T cell repertoires in COVID-19. Repertoires were generated with immunoSEQ multiplex PCR, while TCRdb's copy carries only in-frame clones and drops some. This table has about 350,000 clones, less than 90% appearing once. The sequencing sample was made of PBMCs or T cells enriched from blood (not recorded which). These TCRs come from a woman in her twenties or thirties who had recovered from COVID-19.

The chain carries TRBV13 and TRBJ1-3; 8 bases agree with TRBD1. The J segment lost 8 bases and the V segment lost 5 bases, leaving 8 bases of the junction unmatched. The CDR3 totals 14 residues. CDR1 PRHDT and CDR2 FYEKMQ come from the germline V gene (reference sequence). This CDR3 reads CASSEWTGRDTIYF. The CDR3, as DNA: TGTGCCAGCAGCGAATGGACAGGGAGAGACACCATATATTTT.

J is TRBJ2-2 and V is TRBV4-2; tentative D call: TRBD1 (6 bases). The V end was cut by 0 bases, the J end by 2 bases, with 10 bases between. CDR3 length: 16 residues. CDR1 and CDR2 from the germline V gene are LGHNA and YNFKEQ. CDR3 protein: CASSQETGRNTGELFF. The CDR3 nucleotides are TGTGCCAGCAGCCAAGAAACAGGGCGTAACACCGGGGAGCTGTTTTTT.

The V gene is TRBV12-3 or TRBV12-4, the J gene TRBJ1-5, with TRBD1 identical over 7 bases. This CDR3 spans 13 amino acids. V lost 6 bases and J lost 16; bases outside the gene matches: 15. CDR3 DNA: TGTGCCAGCAGCTCCAGCTACGCGACAGGGCACCATTTT. It encodes CASSSSYATGHHF.

This clone was detected only once. V usage is TRBV5-1 and J usage is TRBJ2-3; the match to TRBD2 covers 7 bases. The CDR3 is 15 amino acids. Trimming removed 4 bases from V and 1 base from J; junction bases left unmatched: 6. Germline V lookup: CDR1 SGHRS, CDR2 YFSETQ. The CDR3 protein is CASSTQRGRTDTQYF. For the CDR3, the DNA is TGCGCCAGCAGCACCCAGCGGGGACGCACAGATACGCAGTATTTT.

J is TRBJ1-4 and V is TRBV4-1; D is uncertain. Trimming pared 1 base from V and 0 bases from J, leaving 9 bases between. The V gene's germline CDR1 is MGHRA and CDR2 YSYEKL. CDR3 length equals 16 residues. CDR3 sequence: CASSQGFGATNEKLFF. CDR3 nucleotides: TGCGCCAGCAGCCAAGGATTCGGGGCAACTAATGAAAAACTGTTTTTT.

J is TRBJ2-7 and V is TRBV30, with TRBD2 matching 10 bases. J gave up 7 bases and V 3 bases, and 9 bases lay outside the gene matches. This CDR3 comprises 14 residues. The V gene's germline CDR1 is GTSNPN and CDR2 SVGIG (reference sequence). Here the CDR3 reads CAWRSAGGVSEQYF. CDR3 DNA sequence: TGTGCCTGGAGGTCAGCGGGGGGGGTTTCGGAGCAGTACTTC. Full variable domain (outside the CDR3, taken from reference TRBV30 and TRBJ2-7): SQTIHQWPATLVQPVGSPLSLECTVEGTSNPNLYWYRQAAGRGLQLLFYSVGIGQISSEVPQNLSASRPQDRQFILSSKKLLLSDSGFYLCAWRSAGGVSEQYFGPGTRLTVT.

This rearrangement joins TRBV7-9 to TRBJ2-7; tentative D call: TRBD1 (5 bases). Trimming pared 5 bases from V and 4 bases from J, leaving 9 bases between. The CDR3 has 12 amino acids. Germline assignment: CDR1 SEHNR and CDR2 FQNEAQ (reference sequence). The chain's CDR3 is CASSLREYEQYF. CDR3 bases: TGTGCCAGCAGCCTCAGGGAATACGAGCAGTACTTC. Looking up the rest from reference TRBV7-9 and TRBJ2-7 gives the full variable domain: DTGVSQNPRHKITKRGQNVTFRCDPISEHNRLYWYRQTLGQGPEFLTYFQNEAQLEKSRLLSDRFSAERPKGSFSTLEIQRTEQGDSAMYLCASSLREYEQYFGPGTRLTVT.

The chain has TRBV2 and TRBJ1-6, with D possibly matching TRBD1 (5 bases). The germline CDR1 and CDR2 sequences are SNHLY and FYNNEI. Trimming shortened V by 3 bases and J by 5 bases, and 11 bases separated the two germline ends. CDR3 size: 15 residues. CDR3 protein: CASSESGVNNSPLHF. CDR3 nucleotide sequence: TGTGCCAGCAGTGAGTCGGGGGTCAATAATTCACCCCTCCACTTT.

This chain uses TRBV6-5 with TRBJ1-2; no reliable D call. The CDR3 is 15 amino acids. V lost 3 bases to trimming and J lost 8 bases, with 19 bases between them. Germline V gene lookup returns CDR1 MNHEY and CDR2 SVGAGI. Here the CDR3 reads CASSYGGVSRWGYTF. Here the CDR3 DNA reads TGTGCCAGCAGTTATGGCGGGGTGTCCCGGTGGGGCTACACCTTC.

The chain joins TRBV4-1 to TRBJ2-4; a possible D gene is TRBD1 (5 bases). The germline V gene has CDR1 MGHRA and CDR2 YSYEKL. This CDR3 is built from 15 residues. Trimming removed 4 bases at V and 2 bases at J, with 12 bases between. DNA of the CDR3: TGCGCCAGCAGCCGTCTCCAGGGCCCCAAAAACATTCAGTACTTC. Residues: CASSRLQGPKNIQYF.

The genes are TRBV30 and TRBJ2-7; D perhaps matches TRBD1 (6 bases). Germline-derived CDR1 and CDR2 are GTSNPN and SVGIG (reference sequence). The CDR3 covers 12 residues. Trimming left V 1 base short and J 6 bases short, with 10 bases between. DNA for the CDR3: TGTGCCTGGAGTGACACAGGGTTCGAGCAGTACTTC. Translation gives CAWSDTGFEQYF.

The CDR3 loop is CASSRTPPFSPLHF. Here the CDR3 DNA reads TGTGCCAGCAGTCGGACACCGCCATTTTCACCCCTCCACTTT. This chain links TRBV6-5 with TRBJ1-6, with TRBD1 as a possible D gene (5 bases). CDR1 and CDR2 (germline): MNHEY, SVGAGI. V was clipped by 5 bases and J by 9 bases, with 14 bases between them. This CDR3 is built from 14 residues.

The chain is built from TRBV19 and TRBJ2-3, with 10 bases lining up with TRBD2. Germline V gene sequence: CDR1 LNHDA, CDR2 SQIVND (reference sequence). This CDR3 is built from 15 residues. The J segment lost 3 bases and the V segment lost 8 bases, leaving 8 bases of the junction unmatched. The CDR3 nucleotides read TGTGCCAGTGCCAAGCGGGGGGGCCAAACAGATACGCAGTATTTT. Protein: CASAKRGGQTDTQYF. Complete variable domain (other parts from reference TRBV19 and TRBJ2-3): DGGITQSPKYLFRKEGQNVTLSCEQNLNHDAMYWYRQDPGQGLRLIYYSQIVNDFQKGDIAEGYSVSREKKESFPLTVTSAQKNPTAFYLCASAKRGGQTDTQYFGPGTRLTVL.

The chain joins TRBV7-2 to TRBJ2-1, with TRBD2 matching 7 bases. Germline V gene sequence: CDR1 SGHTA, CDR2 FQGNSA. V lost 1 base to trimming and J lost 12 bases; unmatched junction nucleotides: 6. The CDR3 runs to 13 residues. The CDR3 DNA is TGTGCCAGCAGCTTAGGCCTCTGGGAGGGGCAGTTCTTC. It translates to CASSLGLWEGQFF.

CDR3: CASYGQGDTGELFF. In DNA, the CDR3 is TGTGCCAGCTACGGACAGGGGGACACCGGGGAGCTGTTTTTT. The rearrangement joins TRBV28 to TRBJ2-2, with 10 bases identical to TRBD1. V lost 8 bases and J lost 3; bases outside the gene matches: 3. CDR3 length equals 14 residues. Germline V CDR1 and CDR2: MDHEN, SYDVKM.

This chain links TRBV19 with TRBJ1-5; D is unclear. There are 15 residues in the CDR3. In germline, CDR1 is LNHDA, CDR2 SQIVND (reference sequence). V was shortened by 2 bases and J by 6 bases, with 14 bases between the two germline ends. The CDR3 coding sequence is TGTGCCAGTAGTATATATTCCGGGGAGAGTCAGCCCCAGCATTTT. It specifies CASSIYSGESQPQHF.

V gene TRBV7-6 combines with J gene TRBJ2-2, with a weak D call TRBD2 (6 bases). V shed 5 bases and J shed 6 bases, with 19 bases lying between them. Germline V gene sequence: CDR1 SGHVS, CDR2 FNYEAQ. The CDR3 loop spans 16 amino acids. CDR3 region: CASSPPGVRPAGELFF. The CDR3 region has the DNA TGTGCCAGCAGCCCGCCGGGGGTCCGACCGGCCGGGGAGCTGTTTTTT. Full variable domain (rest looked up from reference TRBV7-6 and TRBJ2-2): GAGVSQSPRYKVTKRGQDVALRCDPISGHVSLYWYRQALGQGPEFLTYFNYEAQQDKSGLPNDRFSAERPEGSISTLTIQRTEQRDSAMYRCASSPPGVRPAGELFFGEGSRLTVL.